These T cell receptor beta chains were read from a single sample in a study of CD8 T cells in ankylosing spondylitis. Via MiXCR, TCRdb re-called the 5' RACE reads, giving one row per CDR3 protein. The sample has fewer than 650,000 distinct CDR3 sequences, over 9.5% seen once. Specimen: blood, either unsorted or a sorted T cell fraction (not recorded which). These receptors all come from a male donor with ankylosing spondylitis. Both conserved end residues are part of each CDR3. Each record gives: V gene, D gene, clone size, J gene, CDR3 DNA, CDR3 protein. A D gene is named only where the DNA matches it firmly. Only part of the rows carry a size: once, few, many, or a class if the clone is expanded.

>TRBV11-1|.|.|TRBJ2-7
TGTGCCAGCACGGGGACTGAGCAGTACTTC
CASTGTEQYF
>TRBV7-2|TRBD2|.|TRBJ2-5
TGTGCCAGCAGCCCCCCCGGGGCGGGAGGCACGAAGACCCAGTACTTC
CASSPPGAGGTKTQYF
>TRBV12-3/TRBV12-4|.|.|TRBJ1-5
TGTGCCAGCAGTGCCGCCGGGGCACACAATCAGCCCCAGCATTTT
CASSAAGAHNQPQHF
>TRBV18|.|.|TRBJ2-2
TGTGCCAGCTCACCACCGAGGGCCATGAACACCGGGGAGCTGTTTTTT
CASSPPRAMNTGELFF
>TRBV19|.|.|TRBJ2-5
TGTGCCAGTAGTATAGGGACCCTCCAAGAGACCCAGTACTTC
CASSIGTLQETQYF
>TRBV10-2|.|many|TRBJ2-1
TGCGCCAGTTCGGAGGCGGTTCCCGCTTACAATGAGCAGTTCTTC
CASSEAVPAYNEQFF
>TRBV11-2|.|.|TRBJ2-7
TGTGCCAGCAGCTTAGATCTAGGGGCAGGGGTATACGAGCAGTACTTC
CASSLDLGAGVYEQYF
>TRBV24-1|.|.|TRBJ2-5
TGTGCCACCGCGGGAAGGGGAGAAGAGACCCAGTACTTC
CATAGRGEETQYF
>TRBV7-7|TRBD2|few|TRBJ2-1
TGTGCCAGCAGCCAGACTAGCTTGGGCAATGAGCAGTTCTTC
CASSQTSLGNEQFF
>TRBV5-1|.|.|TRBJ1-2
TGCGCCAGCAGCATCCAACCAACAGATAACTATGGCTACACCTTC
CASSIQPTDNYGYTF
>TRBV4-2|.|.|TRBJ2-7
TGTGCCAGCAGCGGAGGGGTTGAGCAGTACTTC
CASSGGVEQYF
>TRBV12-3/TRBV12-4|.|many|TRBJ2-7
TGTGCCAGCAGTTTCAGGGCTTTGGGCGAGCAGTACTTC
CASSFRALGEQYF
>TRBV11-2|TRBD2|.|TRBJ2-1
TGTGCCAGCAGCACTAGCGGGAGGCCTCCCTACAATGAGCAGTTCTTC
CASSTSGRPPYNEQFF
>TRBV5-1|TRBD1|few|TRBJ2-1
TGCGCCAGCAGCACCAGACAGGGGGCTGGGAATGAGCAGTTCTTC
CASSTRQGAGNEQFF
>TRBV5-1|.|many|TRBJ2-2
TGTGCCAGCAGCTTAGAAGGGGTTACCGGGGAGCTGTTTTTT
CASSLEGVTGELFF
>TRBV5-1|TRBD2|.|TRBJ2-5
TGCGCCAGCAGCTTTCGAACGGCGGGAGACGGGGAGACCCAGTACTTC
CASSFRTAGDGETQYF
>TRBV5-1|TRBD1|.|TRBJ2-3
TGCGCCAGCAGTCCCGGGACAGGTCGCACAGATACGCAGTATTTT
CASSPGTGRTDTQYF
>TRBV5-1|.|many|TRBJ2-7
TGCGCCAGCAGCTTGGATCTGACCGCGAGCTCCTACGAGCAGTACTTC
CASSLDLTASSYEQYF
>TRBV5-6|.|.|TRBJ1-1
TGTGCCAGCAGCCCAGGCCTTCCTACCGGGAACACTGAAGCTTTCTTT
CASSPGLPTGNTEAFF
>TRBV10-2|.|few|TRBJ1-5
TGCGCCAGCAGAGCGGACGGGCCTAGCAATCAGCCCCAGCATTTT
CASRADGPSNQPQHF
>TRBV20-1|.|.|TRBJ1-5
TGCAGTGCTAGAGTCAGGGGATTTCAGCCCCAGCATTTT
CSARVRGFQPQHF
>TRBV18|TRBD1|few|TRBJ1-5
TGTGCCAGCAGCCCGACAGGGGGCCGCAATCAGCCCCAGCATTTT
CASSPTGGRNQPQHF
>TRBV7-9|TRBD1|.|TRBJ1-1
TGTTCCAGCAGCTTCGGTCAGGGGGCGGCCACTGAAGCTTTCTTT
CSSSFGQGAATEAFF
>TRBV20-1|.|.|TRBJ2-3
TGCAGTGCTAGTTTTGGCGGGCGGGAAACAGATACGCAGTATTTT
CSASFGGRETDTQYF
>TRBV6-1|TRBD1|.|TRBJ1-1
TGTGCCAGCAGCCCTGGGACAGGTTCCCCGGGTGGGGCTTTCTTT
CASSPGTGSPGGAFF
>TRBV7-7|TRBD2|few|TRBJ2-2
TGTGCCAGCAGCTTGGGAGTTTTAGCGGGAGAAGGAACCGGGGAGCTGTTTTTT
CASSLGVLAGEGTGELFF
>TRBV6-5|TRBD2|.|TRBJ2-3
TGTGCCAGCAGTTTAAACGGGGCGGGGGGCACAGATACGCAGTATTTT
CASSLNGAGGTDTQYF
>TRBV5-1|.|many|TRBJ1-1
TGCGCCAGCAGCTTGGGGGCAGGGAACACTGAAGCTTTCTTT
CASSLGAGNTEAFF
>TRBV20-1|.|.|TRBJ2-7
TGCAGTGGCCGGGGTGGCAGGGACTCCTACGAGCAGTACTTC
CSGRGGRDSYEQYF
>TRBV12-3/TRBV12-4|TRBD2|few|TRBJ2-3
TGTGCCAGCAGAACTAGCGGGAGAGGTACGCAGTATTTT
CASRTSGRGTQYF
>TRBV28|TRBD1|few|TRBJ2-5
TGTGCCAGCAGTATTCGGGACAGGGGAGAGACCCAGTACTTC
CASSIRDRGETQYF
>TRBV5-1|.|few|TRBJ2-3
TGCGCCAGCAGCTTAGTGATCGGGCCGGACGCAGATACGCAGTATTTT
CASSLVIGPDADTQYF
>TRBV6-2/TRBV6-3|.|few|TRBJ2-2
TGTGCCAGCAGTTTCCCCCCGGGGGTGGGAACCGGGGAGCTGTTTTTT
CASSFPPGVGTGELFF
>TRBV5-1|.|.|TRBJ2-7
TGCGCCAGCAGCCCCGGAGTAGCGGTACCCTACGAGCAGTACTTC
CASSPGVAVPYEQYF
>TRBV11-2|.|.|TRBJ2-4
TGTGCCAGCAGCTTATGGGCTAGTGAGTACATTCAGTACTTC
CASSLWASEYIQYF
>TRBV20-1|.|few|TRBJ2-7
TGCAGTGCCCCTTCTCCCTCCTACGAGCAGTACTTC
CSAPSPSYEQYF
>TRBV15|.|many|TRBJ1-1
TGTGCCACCAGCAGAGATTTGGGGGCCCCTAACGGTGAAGCTTTCTTT
CATSRDLGAPNGEAFF
>TRBV9|TRBD2|few|TRBJ2-2
TGTGCCAGCAGCCCAAGGCTAGCGGGAGGGCCCGACACCGGGGAGCTGTTTTTT
CASSPRLAGGPDTGELFF
>TRBV3-1|.|few|TRBJ1-6
TGTGCCAGCAGCCAAGAGGGGAATTCACCCCTCCACTTT
CASSQEGNSPLHF
>TRBV25-1|.|few|TRBJ2-3
TGTGCCAGCAGTGGGACTACAGATACGCAGTATTTT
CASSGTTDTQYF
>TRBV5-1|TRBD2|many|TRBJ2-1
TGCGCCAGCAGCCCGTTATTAGCGGGAGGGAACAATGAGCAGTTCTTC
CASSPLLAGGNNEQFF
>TRBV6-2/TRBV6-3|TRBD2|.|TRBJ2-3
TGTGCCAGCAGTTACTCTACGACTAGCGGGAACACAGATACGCAGTATTTT
CASSYSTTSGNTDTQYF
>TRBV7-2|TRBD2|many|TRBJ2-1
TGTGCCAGCAGCTTACAGCGGGAGAACAATGAGCAGTTCTTC
CASSLQRENNEQFF
>TRBV28|.|few|TRBJ2-1
TGTGCCAGCAGGAGTGGGGCGTGGGGCTCCTACAATGAGCAGTTCTTC
CASRSGAWGSYNEQFF
>TRBV7-2|.|many|TRBJ2-5
TGTGCCAGCAGCATCGACAGTAATCCTAAAGAGACCCAGTACTTC
CASSIDSNPKETQYF
>TRBV20-1|.|.|TRBJ2-1
TGCAGTGCGAACGGGGAGGACAATGAGCAGTTCTTC
CSANGEDNEQFF
>TRBV14|TRBD1|few|TRBJ2-1
TGTGCCAGCAGCCGTCCAGGGGGTTTCTCCTACAATGAGCAGTTCTTC
CASSRPGGFSYNEQFF
>TRBV5-1|.|many|TRBJ2-2
TGCGCCAGCAGTGCAGAGGGTCAAGGCACCGGGGAGCTGTTTTTT
CASSAEGQGTGELFF
>TRBV5-1|.|.|TRBJ1-3
TGCGCCAGCAGCCCCTGGGGGACCCACGCCGATGGAAACACCATATATTTT
CASSPWGTHADGNTIYF
>TRBV20-1|.|.|TRBJ1-2
TGCAGTGCTAGTTTCCGGACCGCCAACTATGGCTACACCTTC
CSASFRTANYGYTF
>TRBV19|.|.|TRBJ2-3
TGTGCCAGTAGTGATCCAGGGTTTTCAGATACGCAGTATTTT
CASSDPGFSDTQYF
>TRBV7-9|TRBD1|few|TRBJ2-7
TGTGCCAGCAGCCCGACCGGGACAGAGAGCGAGCAGTACTTC
CASSPTGTESEQYF
>TRBV20-1|TRBD1|.|TRBJ1-1
TGCAGTGCTAAGACAGGGGCAACTGAAGCTTTCTTT
CSAKTGATEAFF
>TRBV11-3|.|few|TRBJ2-1
TGTGCCAGCAGCTTAGGGGCTAGCGCGTTTGAGCAGTTCTTC
CASSLGASAFEQFF